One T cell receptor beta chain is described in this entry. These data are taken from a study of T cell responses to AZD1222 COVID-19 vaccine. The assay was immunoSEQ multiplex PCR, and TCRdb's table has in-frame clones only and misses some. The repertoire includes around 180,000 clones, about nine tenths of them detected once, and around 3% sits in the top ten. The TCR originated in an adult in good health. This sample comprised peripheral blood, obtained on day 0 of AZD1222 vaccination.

The CDR3 DNA reads TGTGCCAGCAGTGTCGACCGGTCCAGTGGGTCACCCCTCCACTTT. Translated: CASSVDRSSGSPLHF. The chain combines TRBV6-4 with TRBJ1-6; the D is unclear. The germline gives CDR1 MRHNA, CDR2 SNTAGT. The CDR3 is made up of 15 amino acids. V lost 4 bases and J lost 10, with 17 bases in between.